A single sample gave rise to the 6 T cell receptor beta chains below, sequenced in a study of blood T cells in healthy people across ages. A second about 6 to 12 cycle PCR used barcoded and J-beta primers. MiXCR, run by TCRdb on the 5' RACE reads, gives a single entry per CDR3 protein. The sample consists of 1 million or so distinct CDR3 sequences, under 55% of them appearing once. The sample taken for sequencing was blood. These receptors were obtained from a woman aged 55-70 years in good health.

This clonotype was found a few times. This chain joins TRBV2 and TRBJ2-7; D is perhaps TRBD1 (5 bases). Trimming left V 3 bases short and J 0 bases short, with 9 bases between. The CDR3 loop spans 14 amino acids. The V gene's germline CDR1 is SNHLY and CDR2 FYNNEI. CDR3 in DNA: TGTGCCAGCAGTGAGGGGCACAGCTCCTACGAGCAGTACTTC. This codes for CASSEGHSSYEQYF.

The rearrangement links TRBV25-1 to TRBJ2-4; D might be TRBD1 or TRBD2, each matching 5 bases. Near its end, the DNA agrees better with TRBJ2-7, so the J call may be wrong. Germline V lookup: CDR1 MGHDK, CDR2 SYGVNS. The CDR3 loop spans 12 amino acids. The DNA of the CDR3 is TGTGCCAGCCGGGACCCCTGGGACGAGCAGTACTTC. Translation: CASRDPWDEQYF.

This chain connects TRBV5-5 to TRBJ2-7, with D perhaps matching TRBD2 (5 bases). Trimming cost V 6 bases and J 5 bases, with 18 bases left between them. Germline CDR1 and CDR2: SGHKS and YYEKEE (reference sequence). CDR3 size: 14 residues. In DNA form, the CDR3 reads TGTGCCAGCAACTTAGCGTCCCGTAGGGACGAGCAGTACTTC. This gives the protein CASNLASRRDEQYF.

The V gene is TRBV7-2, the J gene TRBJ2-7, with 7 bases lining up with TRBD2. The CDR3 runs 15 residues. Germline V gene data show CDR1 as SGHTA and CDR2 as FQGNSA. J lost 7 bases, V lost 2 bases, and 11 bases had no gene match. CDR3 in amino acids: CASSLLAAGNGEQYF. The CDR3 DNA is TGTGCCAGCAGCTTACTAGCGGCAGGAAACGGTGAGCAGTACTTC.

Details on this clonotype: A junction end diverges from the germline sequence, so it may reflect a read error. The V and J genes are TRBV18 and TRBJ2-7; D is possibly TRBD1 (6 bases). The CDR3 is made up of 16 amino acids. Germline V CDR1 and CDR2: KGHSH, LQKENI. In DNA form, the CDR3 reads TGTGCCGGCTCCAATCGGGGTCAGGGGCGAGCCTACGAGCAGTACTTC. Its translation: CAGSNRGQGRAYEQYF.

V usage is TRBV10-3 and J usage is TRBJ2-5; perhaps TRBD1 as D (5 bases). CDR1 is ENHRY, CDR2 SYGVKD, per germline. CDR3 length equals 13 residues. Between the trimmed V and J ends, which lost 4 bases and 1 base, there was a span of 7 bases. The CDR3 region has the DNA TGTGCCATCAGTGGGACAACCCAAGAGACCCAGTACTTC. Its protein is CAISGTTQETQYF.